The clone carrying this T cell receptor beta chain was found a few times. The CDR3 contains 13 residues. Germline loops: CDR1 WNHNN, CDR2 SYGVQD (reference sequence). V shed 8 bases and J shed 1 base, with 12 bases lying between them. The TCRbeta library was prepared with unique molecular identifiers. TCRdb recomputed calls from the PCR reads with MiXCR, one row per CDR3 protein. The sample consists of some 840,000 distinct CDR3 sequences, less than 20% of them appearing once. This sample was included in a study of T-cell reconstitution after alpha-beta-depleted transplantation in children. This specimen was PBMCs, mostly from graft donor cells, taken 360 days after TCRalphabeta/CD19-depleted stem cell transplant. The clonotype comes from a male patient younger than 18 who had a stem cell transplant for acute lymphoblastic leukemia, so the T cells may come from the graft donor. The chain recombines TRBV10-1 with TRBJ2-7; D is uncertain. In DNA, the CDR3 is TGCGCCAGCCCTCTAAGCACGTCCTACGAGCAGTACTTC. Its protein product is CASPLSTSYEQYF.